This record looks at one TCR beta chain sequence and its context. Its matching antigen is unknown. The data were obtained in a study of tumor-infiltrating lymphocytes in localized non-small cell lung cancer. Findings and caveats of the study: Technical variation could not be separated from intratumor heterogeneity here.

Some clones are missing from TCRdb's copy, which holds only in-frame ones; the method was immunoSEQ multiplex PCR. The sample records roughly 13,000 clones, approximately 71% being singletons. CDR1 and CDR2 from the germline V gene are MDHEN and SYDVKM. CDR3 size: 14 residues. The trim removed 5 bases at V and 2 bases at J, leaving 5 bases unmatched. The genes are TRBV28 and TRBJ1-1; 7 nucleotides match TRBD1. The sequenced sample consisted of lung tumor tissue. The origin of this receptor is a human donor with non-small cell lung cancer. The CDR3 nucleotides read TGTGCCAGCAGTATCCACAGGGGTAACACTGAAGCTTTCTTT. Encoded protein: CASSIHRGNTEAFF.